The sample holds one count of the clone carrying this T cell receptor beta chain. Its antigen is unknown. Random hexamers primed reverse transcription of roughly 0.5 to 1 ug RNA. The immunoSEQ assay covered 54 Vbeta and 13 Jbeta segments for CDR3. TCRdb passed the immunoSEQ multiplex PCR reads through MiXCR, listing each CDR3 protein once. The top ten hold about 0.18% of the sample, which has some 130,000 distinct CDR3 sequences, roughly 94% seen once. This entry is derived from a study of CD8 T cells in Susac syndrome. General study findings and limits: The study conceded that relatively few individuals underwent its TCR sequencing and HLA analysis. Peak Susac CD8+ clonal expansion occurred in TEMRA cells and active patients.

Through negative isolation, CD4+ and CD8+ T cells were obtained, while TEMRA cells were enriched using FACS. Per germline, CDR1 SQVTM and CDR2 ANQGSEA. CDR3 length: 16 residues. J lost 0 bases, V lost 6 bases, and 10 bases had no gene match. The rearrangement links TRBV29-1 to TRBJ1-4; 7 bases are shared with TRBD1. The sequence came from a human donor with Susac syndrome. The sample comprised CD8+ T cells from PBMCs. CDR3 nucleotide sequence: TGCAGCGTCGAGACGGTCGGGACAGCAACTAATGAAAAACTGTTTTTT. Residues: CSVETVGTATNEKLFF. The full variable domain, its missing parts supplied by reference TRBV29-1 and TRBJ1-4, is SAVISQKPSRDICQRGTSLTIQCQVDSQVTMMFWYRQQPGQSLTLIATANQGSEATYESGFVIDKFPISRPNLTFSTLTVSNMSPEDSSIYLCSVETVGTATNEKLFFGSGTQLSVL.